The 9 T cell receptor beta chains reported below all come from one sample, sequenced in a study of OX40 agonist ivuxolimab in advanced cancers. Data came from immunoSEQ multiplex PCR; TCRdb stores just in-frame clones and leaves some out. This repertoire shows about 54,000 clones, 84% found once; its top ten account for 0.95% to 1.5%. Sequencing used CD4+ or CD8+ T cells sorted from blood, obtained in a trial of the OX40 agonist ivuxolimab. These receptors were collected from an adult with an advanced solid tumor such as melanoma, head and neck, liver or kidney cancer.

This chain connects TRBV27 to TRBJ2-5; TRBD2 might be the D (7 bases). Germline V gene sequence: CDR1 MNHEY, CDR2 SMNVEV (reference sequence). Trimming took 5 bases from V and 5 from J, leaving 21 bases between them. CDR3 length: 16 amino acids. CDR3: CASSTPKREGGETQYF. For the CDR3, the DNA is TGTGCCAGCAGTACCCCCAAGCGGGAAGGGGGGGAGACCCAGTACTTC.

V usage is TRBV4-1 and J usage is TRBJ2-7; 8 bases are shared with TRBD2. V lost 1 base to trimming and J lost 1 base; unmatched junction nucleotides: 6. Per germline, CDR1 MGHRA and CDR2 YSYEKL. The CDR3 length is 16 residues. CDR3 in amino acids: CASSQGGLAGSYEQYF. The DNA of the CDR3 is TGCGCCAGCAGCCAAGGAGGACTAGCTGGGTCCTACGAGCAGTACTTC.

This chain's CDR3 is CASSLGGHEQYF. The CDR3 DNA reads TGTGCCAGCAGCCTGGGAGGACACGAGCAGTACTTC. This chain joins TRBV11-3 and TRBJ2-7, with D possibly matching TRBD2 (6 bases). Germline V gene lookup returns CDR1 SGHNT and CDR2 YENEEA. The CDR3 has 12 amino acids. Trimming cost V 5 bases and J 5 bases, with 10 bases left between them.

The V and J genes are TRBV9 and TRBJ2-1, with 11 bases aligning to TRBD2. Germline CDR1 reads SGDLS; CDR2 reads YYNGEE. The CDR3 contains 14 residues. Trimming removed 2 bases from V and 9 bases from J; junction bases left unmatched: 4. The DNA of the CDR3 is TGTGCCAGCAGCGTCACTAGCGGGAGAGGTGAGCAGTTCTTC. Translation: CASSVTSGRGEQFF.

This clone was recorded once. The V and J genes are TRBV7-8 and TRBJ2-5; TRBD2 matches 9 bases. The CDR3 extends over 15 amino acids. V was pared by 3 bases and J by 1 base, with 3 bases of the junction left unmatched. CDR1 and CDR2 (germline): SGHVS, FQNEAQ. The DNA for the CDR3 is TGTGCCAGCAGCTTCACTAGCGGGTTCCAAGAGACCCAGTACTTC. Translating it yields CASSFTSGFQETQYF. Full variable domain (remainder filled in from reference TRBV7-8 and TRBJ2-5): GAGVSQSPRYKVAKRGQDVALRCDPISGHVSLFWYQQALGQGPEFLTYFQNEAQLDKSGLPSDRFFAERPEGSVSTLKIQRTQQEDSAVYLCASSFTSGFQETQYFGPGTRLLVL.

The chain has TRBV5-1 and TRBJ2-5; TRBD1 aligns across 8 bases. V gave up 0 bases and J gave up 4 bases; unmatched junction bases: 2. In germline, CDR1 is SGHRS, CDR2 YFSETQ. The CDR3 consists of 14 residues. This chain's CDR3 is CASSLGTGSETQYF. Written as DNA, the CDR3 is TGCGCCAGCAGCTTGGGGACAGGGTCAGAGACCCAGTACTTC.

V and J are TRBV6-1 and TRBJ1-5; no reliable D call. There are 13 residues in the CDR3. V was cut by 2 bases and J by 4 bases, with 6 bases left in between. CDR1 and CDR2 from the germline V gene are MNHNS and SASEGT. The CDR3 coding sequence is TGTGCCAGCAGTGAAAGTGGGAATCAGCCCCAGCATTTT. Protein product: CASSESGNQPQHF.

Worth noting for this clone: Relative to the germline gene, one junction end is altered; a read error may explain this. The gene calls are TRBV5-1 and TRBJ1-2; D not resolved. The CDR3 covers 13 residues. In germline, CDR1 is SGHRS, CDR2 YFSETQ. The CDR3 sequence is CATSGQANYGYTF. CDR3 in DNA: TGCGCCACCAGCGGGCAGGCTAACTATGGCTACACCTTC. Full variable domain (remainder filled in from reference TRBV5-1 and TRBJ1-2): KAGVTQTPRYLIKTRGQQVTLSCSPISGHRSVSWYQQTPGQGLQFLFEYFSETQRNKGNFPGRFSGRQFSNSRSEMNVSTLELGDSALYLCATSGQANYGYTFGSGTRLTVV.

This chain joins TRBV27 and TRBJ2-2; D assignment may be TRBD1 or TRBD2 (5 bases each). Germline V gives CDR1 MNHEY, CDR2 SMNVEV (reference sequence). The CDR3 runs to 17 residues. Trimming pared 2 bases from V and 1 base from J, leaving 14 bases between. CDR3 sequence (DNA): TGTGCCAGCAGTTTAGGGGTGGGGGTAGGGAACACCGGGGAGCTGTTTTTT. This gives the protein CASSLGVGVGNTGELFF.